One sample yielded the 15 T cell receptor beta chains listed below, sequenced in a study of blood T cells in healthy people across ages. Using a J-beta primer mix together with a sample-barcoded 5' primer, a second PCR was run for roughly 7 to 12 cycles. TCRdb recomputed calls from the 5' RACE reads with MiXCR, one row per CDR3 protein. Of approximately 800,000 distinct CDR3 sequences in the sample, 20% to 30% were seen once. The same data also went into a second study, on T cells of mothers and their children.

The sample taken for sequencing was blood. These receptors came from a boy aged 5 to 17 in good health.

This clonotype was observed many times. This rearrangement joins TRBV27 to TRBJ1-4; D unresolved. In germline, CDR1 is MNHEY, CDR2 SMNVEV (reference sequence). This CDR3 has 12 amino acids. The ends were cut back, 5 bases at V and 7 bases at J, with 8 bases in the middle. The CDR3: CASSLPGEKLFF. CDR3 sequence (DNA): TGTGCCAGCAGTCTCCCGGGTGAAAAACTGTTTTTT. Combining the CDR3 with reference TRBV27 and TRBJ1-4 gives the whole variable domain EAQVTQNPRYLITVTGKKLTVTCSQNMNHEYMSWYRQDPGLGLRQIYYSMNVEVTDKGDVPEGYKVSRKEKRNFPLILESPSPNQTSLYFCASSLPGEKLFFGSGTQLSVL.

This clonotype turned up a few times. This chain joins TRBV12-3 or TRBV12-4 and TRBJ1-2; D remains unclear. The CDR3 loop spans 13 amino acids. Trimming shortened V by 7 bases and J by 0 bases, and 9 bases separated the two germline ends. DNA of the CDR3: TGTGCCAGCATGAGCAGAGCTAACTATGGCTACACCTTC. Its protein product is CASMSRANYGYTF.

In this sample, this clonotype turned up a few times. The V gene is TRBV7-3, the J gene TRBJ1-1; D may be TRBD1 (6 bases). Between the trimmed V and J ends, which lost 5 bases and 4 bases, there was a span of 17 bases. The CDR3 totals 15 residues. Germline V gene sequence: CDR1 SGHTA, CDR2 FQGTGA. In DNA form, the CDR3 reads TGTGCCAGCAGCCAAAGGAGGGGGGAGGGCACTGAAGCTTTCTTT. It yields the protein CASSQRRGEGTEAFF.

This chain links TRBV13 with TRBJ2-7; 8 bases align to TRBD2. Germline V gene data show CDR1 as PRHDT and CDR2 as FYEKMQ (reference sequence). The CDR3 is 16 amino acids. V lost 5 bases to trimming and J lost 7 bases; unmatched junction nucleotides: 16. As DNA, the CDR3 is TGTGCCAGCAGCAGCCGTGAGGGCGGGGGGTCCTTGGAGCAGTACTTC. Its translation: CASSSREGGGSLEQYF.

This clonotype was detected only once. The genes are TRBV30 and TRBJ2-3, with a tentative D call TRBD1 (5 bases). Per germline, CDR1 GTSNPN and CDR2 SVGIG (reference sequence). The CDR3 is 11 residues long. Trimming removed 4 bases at V and 7 bases at J, with 9 bases between. The chain's CDR3 is CAWKQVNTQYF. The CDR3 coding sequence is TGTGCCTGGAAACAGGTCAATACGCAGTATTTT.

This clonotype showed up just a few times. The chain uses TRBV6-5 and TRBJ2-5, with TRBD2 as a possible D gene (5 bases). The DNA matches TRBJ2-7 better at its end, which makes the J call doubtful. CDR1 is MNHEY, CDR2 SVGAGI, per germline. This CDR3 region has 13 residues. CDR3 bases: TGTGCCAGCACCCCCGGACTTTCCTACGAGCAGTACTTC. Protein product: CASTPGLSYEQYF.

The chain couples TRBV6-6 to TRBJ2-5, with 7 positions matching TRBD1. The trim removed 6 bases at V and 2 bases at J, leaving 3 bases unmatched. The CDR3 covers 13 residues. Germline V gene lookup returns CDR1 MNHNY and CDR2 SVGAGI (reference sequence). CDR3 region: CASRGDSQETQYF. The CDR3 region has the DNA TGTGCCAGCAGAGGGGACAGTCAAGAGACCCAGTACTTC.

V is TRBV11-2 and J is TRBJ1-6; the D is unclear. Trimming shortened V by 1 base and J by 7 bases, and 8 bases separated the two germline ends. The CDR3 totals 14 residues. Looked up from germline, CDR1 is SGHAT and CDR2 is FQNNGV. The CDR3 reads CASSLVAKNSPLHF. CDR3 DNA sequence: TGTGCCAGCAGCTTAGTGGCTAAAAATTCACCCCTCCACTTT.

This clonotype appeared many times. The chain couples TRBV20-1 to TRBJ2-3, with D perhaps TRBD1 (6 bases). V dropped 3 bases and J dropped 2 bases, with 15 bases sitting between them. The CDR3 contains 15 residues. The germline gives CDR1 DFQATT, CDR2 SNEGSKA (reference sequence). In nucleotides, the CDR3 is TGCAGTGCTAGGGACAGATTGACTAACACAGATACGCAGTATTTT. Residues: CSARDRLTNTDTQYF.

This chain uses TRBV12-3 or TRBV12-4 with TRBJ1-1; D perhaps matches TRBD1 (5 bases). There are 13 residues in the CDR3. V was pared by 9 bases and J by 0 bases, with 11 bases between. The CDR3 is CASGLGVNTEAFF. CDR3 nucleotides: TGTGCCAGTGGATTGGGGGTGAACACTGAAGCTTTCTTT.

V usage is TRBV7-9 and J usage is TRBJ1-2; D unresolved. Germline CDR1 SEHNR, CDR2 FQNEAQ (reference sequence). The CDR3 consists of 10 residues. The V gene lost 5 bases and the J gene lost 8 bases, with 6 bases spanning the gap. The CDR3 here is CASSPEGYTF. The CDR3 region has the DNA TGTGCCAGCAGCCCCGAAGGCTACACCTTC.

The chain carries TRBV4-2 and TRBJ1-2, with 9 bases aligning to TRBD1. CDR3 length: 17 residues. Germline V gives CDR1 LGHNA, CDR2 YNFKEQ. The J segment lost 8 bases and the V segment lost 2 bases, leaving 15 bases of the junction unmatched. The CDR3 is CASSQQTGTGTLGGYTF. The DNA for the CDR3 is TGTGCCAGCAGCCAACAGACCGGGACAGGGACCTTGGGGGGCTACACCTTC.

In its sample, this clonotype was seen a few times. The gene calls are TRBV10-3 and TRBJ2-7; 12 bases align to TRBD2. The DNA end is a closer match to TRBJ2-5, so the J assignment may be wrong. Germline CDR1 and CDR2: ENHRY and SYGVKD. This CDR3 comprises 20 residues. In DNA, the CDR3 is TGTGCCATCAGTGACCCAACCGAGGCTAGCGGGGGGGCCGGTTATGAGACCCAGTACTTC. This gives the protein CAISDPTEASGGAGYETQYF.

Only a few counts were recorded for this clonotype. The chain recombines TRBV7-9 with TRBJ2-3; 11 nucleotides align to TRBD2. The CDR3 contains 17 residues. J was trimmed by 7 bases and V by 5 bases; bases with no gene match: 14. CDR1 and CDR2 (germline): SEHNR, FQNEAQ (reference sequence). CDR3: CASSKNSGGVGVNTQYF. The CDR3 DNA is TGTGCCAGCAGCAAAAATAGCGGGGGGGTTGGGGTTAATACGCAGTATTTT.

This clonotype was counted only a few times. The rearrangement joins TRBV12-5 to TRBJ2-1, with TRBD2 matching 9 bases. After removal of 7 bases from V and 5 bases from J, the junction contained 3 bases not matched to a gene. The germline V gene encodes CDR1 LGHNT and CDR2 FRNRAP. The CDR3 runs to 13 residues. The CDR3 DNA reads as TGTGCTAGTGCGGCGGGAGGGAACAATGAGCAGTTCTTC. It yields the protein CASAAGGNNEQFF.